This TCR beta chain came from a study of shared clonotypes between healthy human individuals. The overall study: For every donor, three CD4 naive, three CD4 memory, two CD8 naive and one CD8 memory plates were used.

The CDR3 runs to 15 residues. Trimming removed 5 bases at V and 5 bases at J, with 18 bases between. The germline gives CDR1 SGHTA, CDR2 FQGNSA. Clones were sequenced by immunoSEQ multiplex PCR, and TCRdb holds only the in-frame ones, with some missing. The sample contains approximately 400,000 clones, 90% to 97% of which appear only once. The receptor was isolated from a man younger than 45 in good health. Sequenced: memory CD8+ T cells sorted from blood. Specified subset: CD45RO+ cells pooled with CCR7-negative TemRA cells. J is TRBJ1-2 and V is TRBV7-2; D may be TRBD1 (6 bases). The CDR3, as DNA: TGTGCCAGCAGCCAGGCTCTGGGGGGGCGGTATGGCTACACCTTC. Protein product: CASSQALGGRYGYTF.